This TCR beta chain was recorded in a study of beta chain features in type 1 diabetes. Whole-study findings and limits: Across patients, naive, central memory and Treg TCRB repertoires exhibited apparently greater similarity than was observed across healthy donors. The study found moderately but significantly shorter TCRB CDR3s in all four CD4+ subsets of Type 1 diabetes patients.

cDNA synthesis used the whole RNA isolate, giving expressed TCRB sequences. The table came from immunoSEQ multiplex PCR; TCRdb's copy has only in-frame clones and leaves some out. The table has 350,000 to 450,000 clones, approximately 15% seen once. The CDR3 consists of 12 residues. Germline V lookup: CDR1 SNHLY, CDR2 FYNNEI. The V end lost 5 bases, the J end lost 5 bases, and 10 bases lay between the germline ends. Note on this clone: Its specificity is unknown.

V gene TRBV2 combines with J gene TRBJ2-7, with D uncertain. Sample: naive CD4+ T cells from blood. The origin of this receptor is a young man in good health. In DNA, the CDR3 is TGTGCCAGCAGTCCCGTTAGGGACGAGCAGTACTTC. Protein product: CASSPVRDEQYF.